One sample yielded the 26 T cell receptor beta chains listed below, sequenced in a study of blood T cell repertoires in COVID-19. Generated by immunoSEQ multiplex PCR, the TCRdb table keeps only in-frame clones and is missing some. The table shows about 62,000 clones, with approximately 90% occurring only once. Sequenced input: peripheral blood. All receptors come from a woman in her sixties with COVID-19, enrolled during active disease.

This chain links TRBV5-1 with TRBJ2-1; 7 bases fit TRBD2. The germline V gene has CDR1 SGHRS and CDR2 YFSETQ. V was clipped by 4 bases and J by 5 bases; unmatched bases: 3. The CDR3 contains 13 residues. CDR3 sequence: CASSTGTNNEQFF. CDR3 in DNA: TGCGCCAGCAGCACCGGGACTAACAATGAGCAGTTCTTC.

The chain couples TRBV14 to TRBJ2-1; 7 nucleotides match TRBD2. The CDR3 length is 18 residues. V lost 3 bases and J lost 0; bases outside the gene matches: 11. Germline values: CDR1 SGHDN, CDR2 FVKESK. CDR3 sequence reads: CASSHIRAGVNSYNEQFF. The DNA for the CDR3 is TGTGCCAGCAGCCATATACGGGCGGGGGTTAACTCCTACAATGAGCAGTTCTTC.

This clone has only a few counts. This sample includes further DNA sequences coding for the same CDR3. The CDR3 loop is CASSVDQGAKETQYF. The CDR3 DNA reads TGTGCCAGCAGCGTAGATCAGGGGGCGAAAGAGACCCAGTACTTC. This chain connects TRBV9 to TRBJ2-5, with 8 nucleotides matching TRBD1. The J segment lost 3 bases and the V segment lost 0 bases, leaving 4 bases of the junction unmatched. This CDR3 is built from 15 residues. Germline loops: CDR1 SGDLS, CDR2 YYNGEE.

The chain carries TRBV14 and TRBJ2-7; 8 nucleotides agree with TRBD2. The CDR3 is 19 residues long. Germline V gene data show CDR1 as SGHDN and CDR2 as FVKESK. V lost 1 base and J lost 4; bases outside the gene matches: 18. The CDR3 bases are TGTGCCAGCAGCCAAGCCCCTCCGGGACTAGTGACGGGGAGATACGAGCAGTACTTC. Its translation is CASSQAPPGLVTGRYEQYF.

This chain links TRBV24-1 with TRBJ2-3; 8 bases agree with TRBD1. The germline V gene has CDR1 KGHDR and CDR2 SFDVKD. V lost 5 bases and J lost 4; bases outside the gene matches: 10. The CDR3 is made up of 16 amino acids. In DNA form, the CDR3 reads TGTGCCACCAGTGGTCAGGGGGCCGTTCCTCCAGATACGCAGTATTTT. Translation: CATSGQGAVPPDTQYF.

The chain has TRBV6-5 and TRBJ2-1, with a weak D call TRBD2 (5 bases). Germline V gives CDR1 MNHEY, CDR2 SVGAGI. V was pared by 4 bases and J by 8 bases, with 15 bases between. The CDR3 has 14 residues. The CDR3 loop reads CASSSNMRVDEQFF. In nucleotides, the CDR3 is TGTGCCAGCAGTTCAAATATGAGGGTAGATGAGCAGTTCTTC.

CDR3 bases: TGTGCCACCAGTGCTAGGGGCCTAGGGCCCCAGCATTTT. It yields the protein CATSARGLGPQHF. This chain links TRBV24-1 with TRBJ1-5; a weak D match, TRBD1 (5 bases). The CDR3 extends over 13 amino acids. Germline assignment: CDR1 KGHDR and CDR2 SFDVKD. V gave up 5 bases and J gave up 9 bases, with 13 bases separating them.

The rearrangement links TRBV4-2 to TRBJ1-2; 10 positions agree with TRBD1. The CDR3 is 16 amino acids. CDR1 is LGHNA and CDR2 is YNFKEQ in the germline V gene. With V trimmed by 0 bases and J by 4 bases, 5 bases remained unmatched. The chain's CDR3 is CASSQDWTGGVYGYTF. The CDR3 DNA sequence: TGTGCCAGCAGCCAAGATTGGACAGGGGGTGTCTATGGCTACACCTTC.

The chain couples TRBV6-5 to TRBJ1-6; TRBD1 aligns across 10 bases. This CDR3 comprises 15 residues. From germline, CDR1 is MNHEY and CDR2 SVGAGI. DNA of the CDR3: TGTGGGGCGAGGAGGGACAGGGGAAATAATTCACCCCTCCACTTT. The encoded protein is CGARRDRGNNSPLHF.

This clone was observed a few times. The chain combines TRBV7-6 with TRBJ2-7; no definite D call. CDR1 is SGHVS and CDR2 is FNYEAQ in the germline V gene. V was shortened by 6 bases and J by 3 bases, with 18 bases between the two germline ends. The CDR3 covers 15 residues. The CDR3 reads CASRVSPQPIYEQYF. The CDR3, as DNA: TGTGCCAGCAGGGTAAGCCCTCAACCTATCTACGAGCAGTACTTC.

V usage is TRBV30 and J usage is TRBJ1-5; D gene uncertain. Germline assignment: CDR1 GTSNPN and CDR2 SVGIG (reference sequence). The V end was cut by 7 bases, the J end by 6 bases, with 16 bases between. CDR3 size: 13 residues. The CDR3 region is CASGDLTGQPQHF. CDR3 DNA sequence: TGTGCCTCCGGTGACCTCACGGGTCAGCCCCAGCATTTT.

V gene TRBV4-3 combines with J gene TRBJ2-7; 8 nucleotides agree with TRBD1. The CDR3 extends over 17 amino acids. J was trimmed by 3 bases and V by 3 bases; bases with no gene match: 13. Per germline, CDR1 LGHNA and CDR2 YSLEER. Here the CDR3 reads CASSHGQGIAHHYEQYF. The DNA for the CDR3 is TGCGCCAGCAGCCATGGACAGGGTATCGCTCACCACTACGAGCAGTACTTC.

The V call is TRBV30, the J call TRBJ1-2, with D perhaps matching TRBD1 (5 bases). The CDR3 runs to 13 residues. V was shortened by 0 bases and J by 4 bases, with 9 bases between the two germline ends. Germline assignment: CDR1 GTSNPN and CDR2 SVGIG (reference sequence). CDR3 residues: CAWSVQVFYGYTF. The DNA for the CDR3 is TGTGCCTGGAGTGTACAGGTATTCTATGGCTACACCTTC.

The genes are TRBV5-4 and TRBJ2-6, with 7 bases aligning to TRBD2. J was trimmed by 0 bases and V by 2 bases; bases with no gene match: 2. Germline loops: CDR1 SGHNT, CDR2 YYREEE (reference sequence). The CDR3 has 16 residues. The CDR3 DNA is TGTGCCAGCAGCTTTGGGGGGGACTCTGGGGCCAACGTCCTGACTTTC. As protein: CASSFGGDSGANVLTF.

A remark on this clone: A read error may produce the germline difference seen at one junction end. This chain uses TRBV6-5 with TRBJ2-1; D is uncertain. CDR1 and CDR2 from the germline V gene are MNHEY and SVGAGI. The CDR3 totals 12 residues. The chain's CDR3 is CATGFLNKEQFF. The CDR3, as DNA: TGTGCCACCGGGTTCCTCAACAAGGAGCAGTTCTTC.

This chain joins TRBV5-6 and TRBJ2-1; 9 nucleotides match TRBD1. The V gene's germline CDR1 is SGHDT and CDR2 YYEEEE. V shed 0 bases and J 4 bases; nucleotides not matched to a gene: 5. The CDR3 is 16 residues long. In nucleotides, the CDR3 is TGTGCCAGCAGCTTGGTAACAGGGGGCCTGTACAATGAGCAGTTCTTC. Translated, it gives CASSLVTGGLYNEQFF.

The gene calls are TRBV7-9 and TRBJ2-1; D uncertain. CDR1 and CDR2 from the germline V gene are SEHNR and FQNEAQ (reference sequence). CDR3 length: 13 amino acids. The ends were cut back, 1 base at V and 10 bases at J, with 11 bases in the middle. The CDR3 is CASSLGSPPEQFF. The CDR3, as DNA: TGTGCCAGCAGCTTAGGGAGTCCCCCAGAGCAGTTCTTC.

Here the CDR3 DNA reads TGTGCCAGCAGTGTTCTTAATGGACTAGGGATAGATCAGCCCCAGCATTTT. Translation gives CASSVLNGLGIDQPQHF. The genes are TRBV6-4 and TRBJ1-5, with unresolved D. CDR1 and CDR2 (germline): MRHNA, SNTAGT. V lost 4 bases and J lost 5, with 21 bases in between. CDR3 length: 17 residues.

This chain uses TRBV11-3 with TRBJ2-3; weak D call: TRBD2 (5 bases). The CDR3 is made up of 15 amino acids. V lost 1 base and J 2 bases, leaving 10 bases between the germline ends. The germline gives CDR1 SGHNT, CDR2 YENEEA. The CDR3 here is CASSLGGAPTDTQYF. DNA of the CDR3: TGTGCCAGCAGCTTAGGGGGAGCCCCCACAGATACGCAGTATTTT.

The chain is built from TRBV7-9 and TRBJ2-1, with 11 bases that match TRBD2. The V gene end was trimmed by 6 bases and the J gene end by 4 bases; junction bases not matched to a gene: 5. The germline gives CDR1 SEHNR, CDR2 FQNEAQ (reference sequence). The CDR3 contains 15 residues. This chain's CDR3 is CASSLAGGRYNEQFF. In DNA, the CDR3 is TGTGCCAGCAGTCTAGCGGGAGGAAGGTACAATGAGCAGTTCTTC. Drawing the rest from reference TRBV7-9 and TRBJ2-1, the complete variable domain is DTGVSQNPRHKITKRGQNVTFRCDPISEHNRLYWYRQTLGQGPEFLTYFQNEAQLEKSRLLSDRFSAERPKGSFSTLEIQRTEQGDSAMYLCASSLAGGRYNEQFFGPGTRLTVL.

The chain uses TRBV4-2 and TRBJ1-2, with a weak D call TRBD1 (5 bases). The germline V gene encodes CDR1 LGHNA and CDR2 YNFKEQ. V lost 0 bases and J lost 2, with 10 bases in between. This CDR3 is 15 amino acids long. The CDR3 DNA is TGTGCCAGCAGCCAAGATCCACGGGGGAACTATGGCTACACCTTC. It yields the protein CASSQDPRGNYGYTF.

This rearrangement joins TRBV19 to TRBJ2-1, with unresolved D. Germline CDR1 LNHDA, CDR2 SQIVND (reference sequence). V was trimmed by 3 bases and J by 1 base, leaving 16 bases between them. The CDR3 is 17 amino acids. CDR3 nucleotides: TGTGCCAGTAGTATCGGTGGCGGTAGGTGGTCCTACAATGAGCAGTTCTTC. The encoded protein is CASSIGGGRWSYNEQFF.

The genes are TRBV28 and TRBJ2-7; the D gene is possibly TRBD1 (6 bases). CDR1 and CDR2 from the germline V gene are MDHEN and SYDVKM. This CDR3 spans 15 amino acids. The V end lost 3 bases, the J end lost 3 bases, and 15 bases lay between the germline ends. The CDR3 coding sequence is TGTGCCAGCAGTTTTCTCCAGGGGCCCATCTACGAGCAGTACTTC. It specifies CASSFLQGPIYEQYF.

This clone was seen once. This rearrangement joins TRBV27 to TRBJ2-1; no clear D. From germline, CDR1 is MNHEY and CDR2 SMNVEV (reference sequence). The CDR3 runs 14 residues. Trimming pared 4 bases from V and 5 bases from J, leaving 12 bases between. CDR3 DNA sequence: TGTGCCAGCAGTTCCCGACTGCTACACAATGAGCAGTTCTTC. Translating it yields CASSSRLLHNEQFF.

The genes are TRBV29-1 and TRBJ2-2; 8 bases map to TRBD2. J gave up 3 bases and V 7 bases, and 10 bases lay outside the gene matches. Per the germline V gene, CDR1 is SQVTM and CDR2 is ANQGSEA. The CDR3 sequence is 15 residues long. CDR3 sequence reads: CSARVAGGYTGELFF. The CDR3 bases are TGCAGCGCCCGGGTGGCGGGAGGCTACACCGGGGAGCTGTTTTTT.

The DNA of the CDR3 is TGCGCCAGCCTAGCGGGAGAGACCCAGTACTTC. Its translation: CASLAGETQYF. The chain joins TRBV4-1 to TRBJ2-5; 8 positions agree with TRBD2. Germline V gives CDR1 MGHRA, CDR2 YSYEKL. This CDR3 has 11 amino acids. The trim removed 8 bases at V and 4 bases at J, leaving 0 bases unmatched.